This TCR beta chain is drawn from a study of Graves' ophthalmopathy and Graves' hyperthyroidism. About this clonotype: At one of its ends the junction is not consistent with the germline gene, which may arise from a read error.

Germline CDR1 reads MNHNY; CDR2 reads SVGAGI (reference sequence). The CDR3 runs 11 residues. Scientists amplified the TCR beta CDR3 regions from RNA transcripts. Amplification began with first-round RT-PCR using HTBI primers, then second-round multiplex PCR was performed. TCRdb independently ran MiXCR on the multiplex PCR reads; one entry per CDR3 protein. The sample lists 1 million to 1.3 million distinct CDR3 sequences; about 35% were seen once. The chain is built from TRBV6-6 and TRBJ1-4; D perhaps matches TRBD1 (6 bases). The receptor's source is an adult man with Graves' hyperthyroidism. Sequenced input: peripheral blood or thyroid tissue (not recorded which). The CDR3 reads CASQGLGAVIF. The CDR3 DNA reads TGTGCCAGCCAGGGGCTCGGTGCCGTGATTTTT.